The rows below give T cell receptor beta chains drawn from one sample of a study of T cell changes during pregnancy in multiple sclerosis. Using immunoSEQ multiplex PCR, the repertoire was profiled, and TCRdb retains in-frame clones only, with some absent. The sample shows fewer than 65,000 clones, roughly nine tenths of them seen only once. Specimen: CD4+ T cells from peripheral blood mononuclear cells, collected in the first trimester of pregnancy. The receptors come from a female donor with multiple sclerosis, enrolled in a pregnancy study. CDR3s include the opening cysteine and the closing phenylalanine or tryptophan. The order of the fields is D gene, clone size, J gene, V gene, CDR3 length, CDR3 DNA, CDR3 protein. D genes are given only for firm matches. Rows may omit the clone size; those that give it use once, few, many or a size class.

D gene: NA
clone size: once
J gene: TRBJ1-3
V gene: TRBV5-1
CDR3 length: 15
CDR3 DNA: TGCGCCAGCAGCCCTGGAGGGGACGTCGGAAACACCATATATTTT
CDR3 protein: CASSPGGDVGNTIYF

D gene: NA
clone size: NA
J gene: TRBJ2-7
V gene: TRBV2
CDR3 length: 13
CDR3 DNA: TGTGCCACTTCCCGCACAGGGTCCTACGAGCAGTACTTC
CDR3 protein: CATSRTGSYEQYF

D gene: NA
clone size: NA
J gene: TRBJ1-5
V gene: TRBV19
CDR3 length: 13
CDR3 DNA: TGTGCCAGTAGTATAGGGGGAGCACAGCCCCAGCATTTT
CDR3 protein: CASSIGGAQPQHF

D gene: NA
clone size: once
J gene: TRBJ2-7
V gene: TRBV27
CDR3 length: 14
CDR3 DNA: TGTGCCAGCAGCAGGGTTTCGAGCTCCTACGAGCAGTACTTC
CDR3 protein: CASSRVSSSYEQYF

D gene: NA
clone size: NA
J gene: TRBJ1-5
V gene: TRBV18
CDR3 length: 15
CDR3 DNA: TGTGCCAGCTCACCAGAAGGGGGGGGCCAACAGCCCCAGCATTTT
CDR3 protein: CASSPEGGGQQPQHF

D gene: TRBD2
clone size: NA
J gene: TRBJ2-1
V gene: TRBV5-6
CDR3 length: 16
CDR3 DNA: TGTGCCAGCAGCTACCGGACTAGCGGGTTCTACAATGAGCAGTTCTTC
CDR3 protein: CASSYRTSGFYNEQFF

D gene: TRBD1
clone size: NA
J gene: TRBJ2-5
V gene: TRBV19
CDR3 length: 15
CDR3 DNA: TGTGCCAGTAGGATACGGGGGACAGGGTACGAGACCCAGTACTTC
CDR3 protein: CASRIRGTGYETQYF

D gene: TRBD1
clone size: NA
J gene: TRBJ1-5
V gene: TRBV27
CDR3 length: 15
CDR3 DNA: TGTGCCAGCAGTTTCAGGAGGGACAGGGGTCAGCCCCAGCATTTT
CDR3 protein: CASSFRRDRGQPQHF

D gene: TRBD2
clone size: NA
J gene: TRBJ2-5
V gene: TRBV11-2
CDR3 length: 15
CDR3 DNA: TGTGCCAGCAGCTTAGCCCAGCGGGGGGGGAAGACCCAGTACTTC
CDR3 protein: CASSLAQRGGKTQYF

D gene: TRBD1
clone size: NA
J gene: TRBJ1-1
V gene: TRBV30
CDR3 length: 14
CDR3 DNA: TGTGCCTGGAGTGCGGGGACAGCAAACACTGAAGCTTTCTTT
CDR3 protein: CAWSAGTANTEAFF

D gene: TRBD2
clone size: NA
J gene: TRBJ2-5
V gene: TRBV7-6
CDR3 length: 19
CDR3 DNA: TGTGCCAGCAGCTTAGCGGGGCTAGCGGGGGGGCGATCGGTAGAGACCCAGTACTTC
CDR3 protein: CASSLAGLAGGRSVETQYF

D gene: TRBD1
clone size: NA
J gene: TRBJ1-2
V gene: TRBV18
CDR3 length: 13
CDR3 DNA: TGTGCCAGCTCACCAGGGACAGACTATGGCTACACCTTC
CDR3 protein: CASSPGTDYGYTF

D gene: NA
clone size: NA
J gene: TRBJ1-2
V gene: TRBV7-2
CDR3 length: 15
CDR3 DNA: TGTGCCAGCAGCCCCCGACAAACCCTTAACTATGGCTACACCTTC
CDR3 protein: CASSPRQTLNYGYTF

D gene: TRBD1
clone size: NA
J gene: TRBJ2-5
V gene: TRBV7-2
CDR3 length: 15
CDR3 DNA: TGTGCCAGCAGCTCAGACAGGGGTTGGGGGAAGACCCAGTACTTC
CDR3 protein: CASSSDRGWGKTQYF

D gene: TRBD2
clone size: NA
J gene: TRBJ2-7
V gene: TRBV6-5
CDR3 length: 13
CDR3 DNA: TGTGCCAGCTCGGCGGGGGGTGACGACGAGCAGTACTTC
CDR3 protein: CASSAGGDDEQYF

D gene: TRBD1
clone size: NA
J gene: TRBJ2-5
V gene: TRBV7-2
CDR3 length: 15
CDR3 DNA: TGTGCCAGCAGCACCCACCAGGGGGCCGATGAGACCCAGTACTTC
CDR3 protein: CASSTHQGADETQYF

D gene: NA
clone size: NA
J gene: TRBJ1-5
V gene: TRBV7-9
CDR3 length: 15
CDR3 DNA: TGTGCCAGCAGCTTAGCGGGGGCAGAAAATCAGCCCCAGCATTTT
CDR3 protein: CASSLAGAENQPQHF

D gene: NA
clone size: NA
J gene: TRBJ1-2
V gene: TRBV13
CDR3 length: 13
CDR3 DNA: TGTGCCAGCAGCCACTCCTCAGGGTTCGGCTACACCTTC
CDR3 protein: CASSHSSGFGYTF

D gene: NA
clone size: NA
J gene: TRBJ2-7
V gene: TRBV25-1
CDR3 length: 13
CDR3 DNA: TGTGCCAGCAGTGCCCCGGGCTCCTACGAGCAGTACTTC
CDR3 protein: CASSAPGSYEQYF

D gene: TRBD1
clone size: NA
J gene: TRBJ1-6
V gene: TRBV6-1
CDR3 length: 14
CDR3 DNA: TGTGCCAGCAGGGTTACAGGGGACAATTCACCCCTCCACTTT
CDR3 protein: CASRVTGDNSPLHF

D gene: NA
clone size: NA
J gene: TRBJ1-2
V gene: TRBV7-9
CDR3 length: 15
CDR3 DNA: TGTGCCAGCAGCCTCGGACAGAACACGAACTATGGCTACACCTTC
CDR3 protein: CASSLGQNTNYGYTF

D gene: NA
clone size: NA
J gene: TRBJ1-1
V gene: TRBV7-6
CDR3 length: 14
CDR3 DNA: TGTGCCAGCAGCTCCCAAGGCAGGGCCTCTGAAGCTTTCTTT
CDR3 protein: CASSSQGRASEAFF

D gene: NA
clone size: many
J gene: TRBJ2-3
V gene: TRBV9
CDR3 length: 16
CDR3 DNA: TGTGCCAGCAGCGTAGCTGACTACCCCAGCACAGATACGCAGTATTTT
CDR3 protein: CASSVADYPSTDTQYF

D gene: TRBD1
clone size: NA
J gene: TRBJ1-1
V gene: TRBV10-3
CDR3 length: 14
CDR3 DNA: TGTGCCATCAGGAAACAGGGGGCAGAAACTGAAGCTTTCTTT
CDR3 protein: CAIRKQGAETEAFF

D gene: TRBD2
clone size: NA
J gene: TRBJ2-7
V gene: TRBV7-2
CDR3 length: 15
CDR3 DNA: TGTGCCAGCAGCCCGCAACCGGGACTAGGATACGAGCAGTACTTC
CDR3 protein: CASSPQPGLGYEQYF

D gene: TRBD2
clone size: NA
J gene: TRBJ2-1
V gene: TRBV10-3
CDR3 length: 15
CDR3 DNA: TGTGCCATCAGTGAGTCGACTAGCGGGGCCAATGAGCAGTTCTTC
CDR3 protein: CAISESTSGANEQFF

D gene: NA
clone size: NA
J gene: TRBJ2-7
V gene: TRBV2
CDR3 length: 13
CDR3 DNA: TGTGCCAGCGGAAAAACTACCACCTACGAGCAGTACTTC
CDR3 protein: CASGKTTTYEQYF

D gene: TRBD1
clone size: NA
J gene: TRBJ1-2
V gene: TRBV29-1
CDR3 length: 13
CDR3 DNA: TGCAGCGTTGTTGGACAGGGGGGCTATGGCTACACCTTC
CDR3 protein: CSVVGQGGYGYTF

D gene: NA
clone size: once
J gene: TRBJ2-5
V gene: TRBV7-2
CDR3 length: 15
CDR3 DNA: TGTGCCAGCAGCTCCCCGGATAGCAGGGGAGAGACCCAGTACTTC
CDR3 protein: CASSSPDSRGETQYF

D gene: NA
clone size: NA
J gene: TRBJ1-2
V gene: TRBV27
CDR3 length: 13
CDR3 DNA: TGTGCCAGCAGTTTCGGTGCGGACTATGGCTACACCTTC
CDR3 protein: CASSFGADYGYTF

D gene: NA
clone size: NA
J gene: TRBJ1-4
V gene: TRBV9
CDR3 length: 15
CDR3 DNA: TGTGCCAGCAGCGTAGGAAACTCCCTAAATGAAAAACTGTTTTTT
CDR3 protein: CASSVGNSLNEKLFF

D gene: NA
clone size: NA
J gene: TRBJ1-2
V gene: TRBV6-6
CDR3 length: 16
CDR3 DNA: TGTGCCAGCAGTTACCCGGAGAGGGGGTTGAACTATGGCTACACCTTC
CDR3 protein: CASSYPERGLNYGYTF

D gene: NA
clone size: NA
J gene: TRBJ2-7
V gene: TRBV6-1
CDR3 length: 16
CDR3 DNA: TGTGCCAGCAGTGACGCGGCCATCGGCGCGGGCTACGAGCAGTACTTC
CDR3 protein: CASSDAAIGAGYEQYF

D gene: NA
clone size: NA
J gene: TRBJ1-5
V gene: TRBV6-5
CDR3 length: 13
CDR3 DNA: TGTGCCAGCAGTTACGACAGAAATCAGCCCCAGCATTTT
CDR3 protein: CASSYDRNQPQHF

D gene: TRBD1
clone size: NA
J gene: TRBJ1-1
V gene: TRBV6-5
CDR3 length: 15
CDR3 DNA: TGTGCCAGCAGTTACCCGCGGGACAGGGGAATTGAAGCTTTCTTT
CDR3 protein: CASSYPRDRGIEAFF

D gene: NA
clone size: NA
J gene: TRBJ1-5
V gene: TRBV7-5
CDR3 length: 15
CDR3 DNA: TGTGTCAGAAGCTTGGACAGGGATGACAATCAGCCCCAGCATTTT
CDR3 protein: CVRSLDRDDNQPQHF

D gene: TRBD2
clone size: NA
J gene: TRBJ2-1
V gene: TRBV12-5
CDR3 length: 15
CDR3 DNA: TGTGCTAGTGGTTTGATGGGACTAGGGAACAATGAGCAGTTCTTC
CDR3 protein: CASGLMGLGNNEQFF

D gene: NA
clone size: NA
J gene: TRBJ2-5
V gene: TRBV11-2
CDR3 length: 14
CDR3 DNA: TGTGCCAGCAGCTTAGGTGCGGGGGCGGAGACCCAGTACTTC
CDR3 protein: CASSLGAGAETQYF

D gene: TRBD1
clone size: once
J gene: TRBJ2-7
V gene: TRBV7-2
CDR3 length: 16
CDR3 DNA: TGTGCCAGCAGCTTAGGAGGGACAGGGAGTCCCTACGAGCAGTACTTC
CDR3 protein: CASSLGGTGSPYEQYF

D gene: TRBD1
clone size: NA
J gene: TRBJ1-2
V gene: TRBV18
CDR3 length: 14
CDR3 DNA: TGTGCCAGCTCACCACCAGGGGGCGGAGGTGGCTACACCTTC
CDR3 protein: CASSPPGGGGGYTF

D gene: TRBD2
clone size: NA
J gene: TRBJ2-7
V gene: TRBV6-5
CDR3 length: 15
CDR3 DNA: TGTGCCAGCAGTTACACAACTAGCGGGACCTACGAGCAGTACTTC
CDR3 protein: CASSYTTSGTYEQYF

D gene: NA
clone size: NA
J gene: TRBJ1-3
V gene: TRBV4-3
CDR3 length: 14
CDR3 DNA: TGCGCCAGCAGCCAGGGTGGGACAGGAAACACCATATATTTT
CDR3 protein: CASSQGGTGNTIYF

D gene: TRBD2
clone size: once
J gene: TRBJ2-3
V gene: TRBV13
CDR3 length: 15
CDR3 DNA: TGTGCCAGCAGGCGACTAGCGGGGAACACAGATACGCAGTATTTT
CDR3 protein: CASRRLAGNTDTQYF

D gene: TRBD1
clone size: NA
J gene: TRBJ1-6
V gene: TRBV6-5
CDR3 length: 15
CDR3 DNA: TGTGCCAGCAGTTCGCAGGGGGCTAGTATTTCACCCCTCCACTTT
CDR3 protein: CASSSQGASISPLHF

D gene: NA
clone size: NA
J gene: TRBJ1-4
V gene: TRBV19
CDR3 length: 14
CDR3 DNA: TGTGCCAGTAGCCTCGACGGAGCGGGGGAAAAACTGTTTTTT
CDR3 protein: CASSLDGAGEKLFF

D gene: NA
clone size: NA
J gene: TRBJ2-1
V gene: TRBV5-6
CDR3 length: 14
CDR3 DNA: TGTGCCAGCAGCCCAGGGACAAGCTACAATGAGCAGTTCTTC
CDR3 protein: CASSPGTSYNEQFF

D gene: NA
clone size: once
J gene: TRBJ1-1
V gene: TRBV30
CDR3 length: 15
CDR3 DNA: TGTGCCTGGAGTCTCACCAGGCGTCCTAACACTGAAGCTTTCTTT
CDR3 protein: CAWSLTRRPNTEAFF

D gene: TRBD2
clone size: NA
J gene: TRBJ2-2
V gene: TRBV11-2
CDR3 length: 16
CDR3 DNA: TGTGCCAGCAGCACACGACTAGCGGGGGGCACCGGGGAGCTGTTTTTT
CDR3 protein: CASSTRLAGGTGELFF

D gene: NA
clone size: NA
J gene: TRBJ1-1
V gene: TRBV7-2
CDR3 length: 14
CDR3 DNA: TGTGCCAGCAGGCTCCAAGGGGGAGTCACTGAAGCTTTCTTT
CDR3 protein: CASRLQGGVTEAFF

D gene: NA
clone size: NA
J gene: TRBJ2-7
V gene: TRBV11-3
CDR3 length: 13
CDR3 DNA: TGTGCCAGCAGCCCTCCAGGTTCCTACGAGCAGTACTTC
CDR3 protein: CASSPPGSYEQYF

D gene: NA
clone size: NA
J gene: TRBJ2-7
V gene: TRBV4-3
CDR3 length: 13
CDR3 DNA: TGCGCCAGCAGCCAAGGACAAGTCGGCGAGCAGTACTTC
CDR3 protein: CASSQGQVGEQYF

D gene: TRBD1
clone size: NA
J gene: TRBJ1-2
V gene: TRBV7-9
CDR3 length: 13
CDR3 DNA: TGTGCCAGCAGCGTAGGACAGGGCAGTAGCTACACCTTC
CDR3 protein: CASSVGQGSSYTF

D gene: TRBD2
clone size: once
J gene: TRBJ2-3
V gene: TRBV7-2
CDR3 length: 15
CDR3 DNA: TGTGCCAGCAGCCCTAGCGGGGGGGGTTTGGATACGCAGTATTTT
CDR3 protein: CASSPSGGGLDTQYF

D gene: TRBD1
clone size: NA
J gene: TRBJ2-7
V gene: TRBV10-3
CDR3 length: 13
CDR3 DNA: TGTGCCATCAGTGAGGGGACAGGGGTCGAGCAGTACTTC
CDR3 protein: CAISEGTGVEQYF

D gene: TRBD1
clone size: few
J gene: TRBJ1-2
V gene: TRBV10-3
CDR3 length: 17
CDR3 DNA: TGTGCCATCAGTGGGGAACAGGGGAGTGGGGCTAACTATGGCTACACCTTC
CDR3 protein: CAISGEQGSGANYGYTF

D gene: NA
clone size: NA
J gene: TRBJ1-1
V gene: TRBV27
CDR3 length: 14
CDR3 DNA: TGTGCCAGCAGTTTACTTAGGGGAGGCACTGAAGCTTTCTTT
CDR3 protein: CASSLLRGGTEAFF

D gene: NA
clone size: NA
J gene: TRBJ2-3
V gene: TRBV10-3
CDR3 length: 16
CDR3 DNA: TGTGCCATCAGAGGGGACACGGAGACTAGCACAGATACGCAGTATTTT
CDR3 protein: CAIRGDTETSTDTQYF